In its sample, the clone carrying this TCR beta chain was seen once. The CDR3 is 16 residues long. Germline lookup yields CDR1 WNHNN and CDR2 SYGVQD (reference sequence). Trimming took 4 bases from V and 2 from J; bases not matched to a gene: 3. The data are from a study of blood T cell repertoires in COVID-19. Study at large: The cDNA or gDNA used as material had been derived from T cells, B-cell-depleted T cells, or PBMCs.

Authors' data handling: For nucleated cells, counts were estimated from reference gene primer amplification. Sequencing was performed with immunoSEQ multiplex PCR; in TCRdb, only in-frame clones are kept and a portion is missing. Clone size and V and J calls were adopted from that table, with D and trimming inferred from the DNA. The sample holds around 96,000 clones, about 95% seen once. What was sequenced was peripheral blood. The genes are TRBV10-1 and TRBJ2-3, with 13 nucleotides matching TRBD2. The receptor was derived from a human donor with active COVID-19. The donor label of this sample is uncertain. The CDR3 loop is CASSGLAGGNTDTQYF. As DNA, the CDR3 is TGCGCCAGCAGTGGACTAGCGGGAGGAAACACAGATACGCAGTATTTT.